The 31 T cell receptor beta chains below were found in one sample sequenced in a study of shared clonotypes between healthy human individuals. Data came from immunoSEQ multiplex PCR; TCRdb stores just in-frame clones and leaves some out. The data contain approximately 2.5 million clones, 85% to 95% of them singletons. Sample: naive CD4+ T cells sorted from blood. Indicated subset: CD45RA+ positively selected. The receptors were gathered from a man aged 18 to 30 in good health.

V is TRBV7-2 and J is TRBJ1-2; D is possibly TRBD1 (6 bases). This CDR3 has 15 amino acids. Trimming left V 0 bases short and J 6 bases short, with 14 bases between. Germline-derived CDR1 and CDR2 are SGHTA and FQGNSA. CDR3 nucleotides: TGTGCCAGCAGCTTAGCGCGTCAGGGGCGGGATGGCTACACCTTC. This sequence encodes CASSLARQGRDGYTF.

This chain links TRBV7-8 with TRBJ1-1; D perhaps matches TRBD1 (5 bases). Trimming removed 0 bases from V and 5 bases from J, with 16 bases in between. This CDR3 contains 16 residues. Per the germline V gene, CDR1 is SGHVS and CDR2 is FQNEAQ. Here the CDR3 DNA reads TGTGCCAGCAGCTTAGCCTTCGCAGCAGGGAAAACTGAAGCTTTCTTT. It is translated as CASSLAFAAGKTEAFF.

To note about this clone: At one boundary the junction diverges from the germline segment, which might be a read error. The chain couples TRBV6-1 to TRBJ1-1; TRBD1 is a possible D gene (6 bases). The CDR3 covers 16 residues. CDR1 and CDR2 (germline): MNHNS, SASEGT. The CDR3 nucleotides are TGTGCCAGCAGTAAAGCCCAGGGGCTAATGAACACTGAAGCTTTCTTT. It specifies CASSKAQGLMNTEAFF.

The chain joins TRBV5-1 to TRBJ1-2; TRBD1 is a possible D gene (6 bases). Germline CDR1 reads SGHRS; CDR2 reads YFSETQ. This CDR3 spans 15 amino acids. The V end lost 0 bases, the J end lost 3 bases, and 12 bases lay between the germline ends. CDR3 bases: TGCGCCAGCAGCTTGGGGTCAGGGGAGGACTATGGCTACACCTTC. As protein: CASSLGSGEDYGYTF.

The J gene is TRBJ1-4, the V gene TRBV4-1; D unresolved. The CDR3 is 14 amino acids. V lost 0 bases to trimming and J lost 5 bases, with 7 bases between them. CDR1 is MGHRA and CDR2 is YSYEKL in the germline V gene. The CDR3 coding sequence is TGCGCCAGCAGCCAAGATCCCGGGAATGAAAAACTGTTTTTT. Translating it yields CASSQDPGNEKLFF.

V gene TRBV5-1 combines with J gene TRBJ2-5; TRBD2 agrees at 8 bases. Germline V gene sequence: CDR1 SGHRS, CDR2 YFSETQ. The CDR3 covers 15 residues. With V trimmed by 2 bases and J by 2 bases, 5 bases remained unmatched. DNA of the CDR3: TGCGCCAGCAGCTTCCCGGGACTAGAGCAAGAGACCCAGTACTTC. Protein sequence: CASSFPGLEQETQYF.

The genes are TRBV11-2 and TRBJ2-3; 8 bases align to TRBD1. CDR1 is SGHAT and CDR2 is FQNNGV in the germline V gene. CDR3 length equals 16 residues. J lost 2 bases, V lost 5 bases, and 9 bases had no gene match. Here the CDR3 reads CASSPGGGNPTDTQYF. CDR3 nucleotide sequence: TGTGCCAGCAGCCCAGGGGGCGGGAATCCCACAGATACGCAGTATTTT.

V usage is TRBV6-5 and J usage is TRBJ2-5, with D perhaps TRBD2 (7 bases). CDR3 length: 15 residues. Germline V gene data show CDR1 as MNHEY and CDR2 as SVGAGI. The V gene lost 6 bases and the J gene lost 8 bases, with 22 bases spanning the gap. The CDR3 reads CASSLRGEGPLTQYF. CDR3 coding DNA: TGTGCCAGCAGCCTGAGGGGGGAGGGCCCTTTAACCCAGTACTTC.

Concerning this clone: Other nucleotide sequences from this sample produce the same CDR3. The rearrangement uses TRBV5-1 and TRBJ2-3, with D uncertain. The V gene lost 3 bases and the J gene lost 1 base, with 6 bases spanning the gap. The CDR3 covers 13 residues. CDR1 and CDR2 from the germline V gene are SGHRS and YFSETQ. CDR3 region: CASSSLGTDTQYF. CDR3 coding DNA: TGCGCCAGCAGCTCCCTAGGCACAGATACGCAGTATTTT.

The chain links TRBV7-9 to TRBJ2-2; no clear D. This CDR3 has 12 amino acids. Germline values: CDR1 SEHNR, CDR2 FQNEAQ (reference sequence). The V and J ends lost 1 base and 7 bases respectively, with 4 bases between them. CDR3 DNA: TGTGCCAGCAGCTTAGGTTTCGGGGAGCTGTTTTTT. Its translation: CASSLGFGELFF.

V and J are TRBV4-1 and TRBJ2-7; D is possibly TRBD2 (6 bases). V dropped 4 bases and J dropped 6 bases, with 10 bases sitting between them. Germline CDR1 is MGHRA and CDR2 is YSYEKL. The CDR3 has 12 amino acids. As DNA, the CDR3 is TGCGCCAGCAGCCCTGGGGGAGGCGAGCAGTACTTC. This codes for CASSPGGGEQYF.

The chain uses TRBV28 and TRBJ1-4, with D perhaps TRBD1 (6 bases). Germline V CDR1 and CDR2: MDHEN, SYDVKM. Trimming removed 8 bases at V and 4 bases at J, with 17 bases between. The CDR3 runs to 15 residues. The CDR3 sequence is CASSGRGYGNEKLFF. In DNA, the CDR3 is TGTGCCAGCTCTGGCAGGGGATATGGTAATGAAAAACTGTTTTTT.

This clone was picked up a small number of times. V and J are TRBV30 and TRBJ1-1, with 7 bases aligning to TRBD1. This CDR3 is 13 amino acids long. Germline V CDR1 and CDR2: GTSNPN, SVGIG (reference sequence). V lost 6 bases, J lost 1 base, and 5 bases stayed unmatched. The CDR3: CACHRGPNTEAFF. CDR3 in DNA: TGTGCCTGCCACAGGGGCCCGAACACTGAAGCTTTCTTT.

The V gene is TRBV10-3, the J gene TRBJ2-2; D is unclear. This CDR3 spans 13 amino acids. Between the trimmed V and J ends, which lost 0 bases and 8 bases, there was a span of 7 bases. Germline V gives CDR1 ENHRY, CDR2 SYGVKD. CDR3 sequence (DNA): TGTGCCATCAGTGAGTCTGGGAAAGGGGAGCTGTTTTTT. This encodes CAISESGKGELFF.

The CDR3 loop is CAISESAGRGDEQYF. CDR3 DNA: TGTGCCATCAGTGAGTCGGCGGGGAGGGGGGACGAGCAGTACTTC. V and J are TRBV10-3 and TRBJ2-7, with a tentative D call TRBD2 (7 bases). V was pared by 0 bases and J by 5 bases, with 14 bases between. CDR1 is ENHRY, CDR2 SYGVKD, per germline. The CDR3 covers 15 residues.

V usage is TRBV6-5 and J usage is TRBJ1-6, with a weak D call TRBD1 (6 bases). This CDR3 is built from 14 residues. CDR1 and CDR2 (germline): MNHEY, SVGAGI. Between the trimmed V and J ends, which lost 2 bases and 7 bases, there was a span of 9 bases. The CDR3 sequence: CASSYTGKNSPLHF. DNA of the CDR3: TGTGCCAGCAGTTACACAGGGAAGAATTCACCCCTCCACTTT.

CDR3 coding DNA: TGTGCCAGCAGTGAAAACTGGGGCGGGAGCGGTGAGACCCAGTACTTC. It yields the protein CASSENWGGSGETQYF. The genes are TRBV6-1 and TRBJ2-5, with 7 bases identical to TRBD2. Germline V gene lookup returns CDR1 MNHNS and CDR2 SASEGT. V lost 2 bases and J lost 5; bases outside the gene matches: 11. The CDR3 totals 16 residues.

This clone was seen a few times. J is TRBJ2-2 and V is TRBV28; no reliable D call. The CDR3 length is 12 residues. Germline-derived CDR1 and CDR2 are MDHEN and SYDVKM. V was shortened by 2 bases and J by 6 bases, with 4 bases between the two germline ends. Here the CDR3 reads CASSLRSGELFF. The CDR3 nucleotides read TGTGCCAGCAGTTTAAGGTCCGGGGAGCTGTTTTTT.

This chain uses TRBV6-5 with TRBJ2-5, with 8 bases matching TRBD1. The DNA end favors TRBJ2-7, so the J call may be wrong. The germline V gene has CDR1 MNHEY and CDR2 SVGAGI. The CDR3 consists of 13 residues. CDR3 in DNA: TGTGCCAGCAGTTTTGGGACAGGATACGAGCAGTACTTC. Its translation is CASSFGTGYEQYF.

This clone was observed a handful of times. This chain uses TRBV7-6 with TRBJ2-7, with no clear D. The CDR3 is made up of 14 amino acids. Trimming took off 4 bases at V and 5 bases at J, with 15 bases between the two ends. Germline V CDR1 and CDR2: SGHVS, FNYEAQ. This CDR3 reads CASSSSPLSNEQYF. CDR3 nucleotides: TGTGCCAGCAGCTCAAGTCCCTTGTCCAACGAGCAGTACTTC.

The chain links TRBV5-4 to TRBJ2-3; D ambiguous. V lost 6 bases, J lost 0 bases, and 11 bases lay in between. The germline gives CDR1 SGHNT, CDR2 YYREEE (reference sequence). The CDR3 has 14 amino acids. The CDR3 sequence is CASTSVRSTDTQYF. The CDR3 DNA reads as TGTGCCAGCACCTCCGTGAGAAGCACAGATACGCAGTATTTT.

In the case of this clone: Other DNA sequences within the sample encode an identical CDR3. The rearrangement uses TRBV18 and TRBJ1-5; no clear D. The CDR3 totals 13 residues. Germline CDR1 is KGHSH and CDR2 is LQKENI. V shed 3 bases and J shed 7 bases, with 10 bases lying between them. CDR3 in amino acids: CASSPRGEQPQHF. DNA of the CDR3: TGTGCCAGCTCACCTCGGGGAGAACAGCCCCAGCATTTT.

V and J are TRBV7-3 and TRBJ2-5, with D possibly being TRBD2 (6 bases). The CDR3 is 16 amino acids. The V and J ends lost 1 base and 1 base respectively, with 13 bases between them. From germline, CDR1 is SGHTA and CDR2 FQGTGA. In nucleotides, the CDR3 is TGTGCCAGCAGCTTAAAGGGGCGGGGATTCCAAGAGACCCAGTACTTC. Amino acids: CASSLKGRGFQETQYF.

As for this clone: The same CDR3 also results from other DNA sequences found in this sample. The V gene is TRBV2, the J gene TRBJ1-5, with TRBD1 identical over 7 bases. CDR1 SNHLY and CDR2 FYNNEI come from the germline V gene. The V segment lost 8 bases and the J segment 3 bases; nucleotides outside the gene matches: 4. The CDR3 consists of 13 residues. The CDR3 coding sequence is TGTGCCAGCGGTGGGACAGTCAATCAGCCCCAGCATTTT. Residues: CASGGTVNQPQHF. The whole variable domain, filled in from reference TRBV2 and TRBJ1-5, reads EPEVTQTPSHQVTQMGQEVILRCVPISNHLYFYWYRQILGQKVEFLVSFYNNEISEKSEIFDDQFSVERPDGSNFTLKIRSTKLEDSAMYFCASGGTVNQPQHFGDGTRLSIL.

This clone was seen just once. The chain couples TRBV5-4 to TRBJ1-1, with D hard to call. V lost 2 bases, J lost 1 base, and 9 bases lay in between. Germline lookup yields CDR1 SGHNT and CDR2 YYREEE (reference sequence). CDR3 size: 14 residues. In DNA, the CDR3 is TGTGCCAGCAGCTTAGACAAGACGAACACTGAAGCTTTCTTT. It codes for CASSLDKTNTEAFF.

As to this clone: Other DNA sequences in the sample encode the same CDR3. The chain uses TRBV18 and TRBJ2-2; 9 positions match TRBD2. The CDR3 consists of 15 residues. Germline CDR1 is KGHSH and CDR2 is LQKENI. The V gene end was trimmed by 3 bases and the J gene end by 1 base; junction bases not matched to a gene: 0. CDR3 protein: CASSPSGRNTGELFF. CDR3 DNA sequence: TGTGCCAGCTCACCTAGCGGGAGGAACACCGGGGAGCTGTTTTTT.

V usage is TRBV28 and J usage is TRBJ1-1; D is ambiguous. This CDR3 has 14 residues. V was cut by 3 bases and J by 0 bases, with 8 bases left in between. The germline CDR1 and CDR2 sequences are MDHEN and SYDVKM. The CDR3 DNA reads TGTGCCAGCAGTTTTGTTGGCATGAACACTGAAGCTTTCTTT. Its translation: CASSFVGMNTEAFF.

For this clone: Within the sample, other DNA sequences also encode this same CDR3. This chain joins TRBV9 and TRBJ1-1, with a tentative D call TRBD1 (6 bases). CDR1 SGDLS and CDR2 YYNGEE come from the germline V gene. The CDR3 length is 14 residues. Trimming left V 0 bases short and J 5 bases short, with 11 bases between. The CDR3 loop reads CASSVAGVGTEAFF. CDR3 coding DNA: TGTGCCAGCAGCGTAGCAGGGGTTGGAACTGAAGCTTTCTTT. Supplemented by reference TRBV9 and TRBJ1-1, the full variable domain reads DSGVTQTPKHLITATGQRVTLRCSPRSGDLSVYWYQQSLDQGLQFLIQYYNGEERAKGNILERFSAQQFPDLHSELNLSSLELGDSALYFCASSVAGVGTEAFFGQGTRLTVV.

This clone was recorded only once. The gene calls are TRBV4-1 and TRBJ1-4, with 7 bases lining up with TRBD1. The CDR3 covers 18 residues. Per germline, CDR1 MGHRA and CDR2 YSYEKL. The V segment lost 5 bases and the J segment 1 base; nucleotides outside the gene matches: 13. The CDR3 region is CASSDTTDRVGTNEKLFF. CDR3 bases: TGCGCCAGCAGCGACACTACCGACAGGGTAGGAACTAATGAAAAACTGTTTTTT.

Note on this clone: Other DNA sequences of this sample code for an identical CDR3. The chain is built from TRBV18 and TRBJ2-6; D is unclear. V shed 3 bases and J shed 0 bases, with 6 bases lying between them. The CDR3 loop spans 15 amino acids. The germline V gene encodes CDR1 KGHSH and CDR2 LQKENI. The CDR3 DNA is TGTGCCAGCTCACCGGAAAGCTCTGGGGCCAACGTCCTGACTTTC. This encodes CASSPESSGANVLTF.

A word on this clone: Within the sample, other DNA sequences also encode this same CDR3. V is TRBV10-3 and J is TRBJ1-2; a possible D gene is TRBD1 (5 bases). The germline V gene encodes CDR1 ENHRY and CDR2 SYGVKD. The V end was cut by 2 bases, the J end by 2 bases, with 6 bases between. CDR3 length equals 13 residues. The CDR3 loop reads CAISEDSNYGYTF. Here the CDR3 DNA reads TGTGCCATCAGTGAGGACAGCAACTATGGCTACACCTTC.